This T cell receptor beta chain appears in the sequencing data of a study of T cells in tuberculosis (dated by TCRdb to the late 2010s). A note on the overall study: In the study, CD1B tetramers and high-throughput TCR immunosequencing were combined to characterize T cells specific for the mycobacterial lipid antigen glucose monomycolate (GMM). With 9 to 11 people per group, a South African clinical cohort compared IGRA-negative adolescents, IGRA-positive adolescents with latent tuberculosis, and adults with active tuberculosis. PBMC from active tuberculosis patients were archived either before standard anti-tuberculosis treatment began or within 7 days of its start. What the work shows at the level of the full study, not this receptor alone: The smaller NN-distances in active tuberculosis patients were driven in part by shorter CDR3-alpha lengths, while the difference seen for TCR-beta was not statistically significant. Clinical samples were selected based on the availability of cryopreserved specimens, with adults included as active tuberculosis cases and adolescents included as controls. With the diverse GMM-specific repertoire as input, a classifier achieved around 90% accuracy (AUROC 0.75 to 0.9), whereas GEM motif frequencies as input gave under 75% accuracy. Compared with IGRA-negative controls, TCR-alpha repertoires from active tuberculosis had smaller mean NN-distances to GMM-specific TCRs, which suggests clonal expansion of these TCRs.

The immunoSEQ multiplex PCR assay was used to generate TCR libraries, with TCR-beta and/or TCR-alpha/delta assays applied to each sample. The amplified TCR libraries were sequenced using the Illumina high-throughput platform. Processing in the source paper ran as follows. Clustering and dimensionality reduction were performed using pairwise TCRdist distances among GMM-specific receptors from ex vivo sorted or in vitro expanded T cells. Each clinical repertoire was assigned a mean NN-distance score, defined as the average TCRdist to the nearest 10% of tetramer-positive reference sequences. GEM TCR motif frequency was computed as the fraction of unique TCRs matching known GEM sequences by V/J usage and CDR3 length. Active tuberculosis was classified by linear discriminant analysis with leave-one-out cross-validation, implemented in scikit-learn. The table comes from immuneACCESS by way of TCRdb, which keeps in-frame sequences with V and J called. Part of the clones is missing from these tables; in studies checked, under half for an unresolved V gene and the rest for unknown reasons. The D gene and trimming were derived from the DNA, and the V and J assignments and clone size from that table. The sample table lists about 35,000 clones, over 85% of them with a count of one. Jointly, the top ten make up over 9.5% of the sample.

From cysteine to phenylalanine, the CDR3 is 17 amino acids long. The DNA shown is the 51-base CDR3, in frame from base 1. Via the germline V gene, CDR1 is SGHRS and CDR2 YFSETQ. V ends up 1 base short and J 2 bases short, with an unmatched junction base count of 4. The time point label here, explained by the study, means: new active TB diagnosis, blood taken before or within 7 days of starting treatment. The active tuberculosis patients were newly diagnosed, HIV-seronegative South African adults aged 18 years or older. Confirmation of active tuberculosis was based on positive sputum smear microscopy and/or a positive M. tuberculosis culture. Unsorted cryopreserved PBMC were immunosequenced, covering on average approximately 96,000 T cells per clinical donor. As regards this clone: Its antigen is currently not known. Qualities for individual bases were not recorded, and no much larger clone is one base off.

The receptor chain draws on TRBV5-1 and TRBJ2-3; TRBD2 agrees with 13 junctional bases. The receptor was isolated from an adult with tuberculosis. The specimen comprised PBMCs, sampled at tuberculosis diagnosis. The sequence in DNA is TGCGCCAGCAGCTTGTATGGGACTAGCGGGAACACAGATACGCAGTATTTT. It specifies CASSLYGTSGNTDTQYF.